This T cell receptor (beta chain) stems from a study of human T cells and chemical hapten exposure. General study points: Since the donors had alopecia, their immune response may not be the same as that of healthy people.

This CDR3 comprises 16 residues. CDR1 is KGHSH and CDR2 is LQKENI in the germline V gene. V was clipped by 0 bases and J by 2 bases, with 13 bases between them. The time point denotes: pre-sensitization, week 0. The treatment: therapeutic diphenylcyclopropenone sensitization with weekly scalp DPC. Unfractionated whole blood was the source of the extracted total RNA. Within the library, unique molecular identifiers were attached to each individual cDNA molecule. MiXCR, run by TCRdb on the RACE reads, gives a single entry per CDR3 protein. This sample yields about 40,000 distinct CDR3 sequences, of which about 10% are seen a single time; about 6.5% belongs to the top ten. Of note for this clonotype: What it binds is not known.

This clonotype was obtained from a man under 40 with alopecia areata. Some clones in this sample may be carry-over from other donors' samples. The rearrangement uses TRBV18 and TRBJ1-2, with D tentatively TRBD1 (6 bases). The sample here was whole blood, taken in connection with sensitization to the hapten diphenylcyclopropenone (DPC). The CDR3 region is CASSPPGQSINYGYTF. The CDR3 DNA is TGTGCCAGCTCACCACCCGGACAGTCAATAAACTATGGCTACACCTTC.